This T cell receptor beta chain was sequenced in a study of response to subunit inactivated influenza vaccine. Overall study results and limits: Authors suggested each seasonal influenza vaccination recruits few new T cells.

The length of the CDR3 is 19 residues. The germline gives CDR1 MRHNA, CDR2 SNTAGT. TCRdb fed the RT-PCR reads into MiXCR, producing one record per CDR3 protein. This sample has about 500,000 distinct CDR3 sequences, with more than 15% found just once. Comment on this clonotype: Antigen: not known. The germline gene is not matched at one end of the junction; a read error may be the cause.

This sequence was found in a man aged 50 to 69 who received an inactivated influenza vaccine. The sequences come from CD4+ T cells sorted from PBMCs, collected roughly 24 months after vaccination. The chain carries TRBV6-4 and TRBJ2-2; 10 bases agree with TRBD2. The CDR3 DNA is TGTACCAGCAGTCCGGGACTAGCGCCATTGGAGGTCTACACCGGGGAGCTGTTTTTT. Translation gives CTSSPGLAPLEVYTGELFF.